What follows are 31 T cell receptor beta chains derived from one specimen sequenced in a study of neoadjuvant anti-PD-1 for oral cavity cancer. Method: immunoSEQ multiplex PCR; TCRdb's copy keeps in-frame clones and lacks some. The sample lists 72,000 or so clones, around 88% occurring once. The sequencing here drew on PBMCs, taken before nivolumab (anti-PD-1) treatment. All receptors derive from a person aged 35-79 years with oral cavity squamous cell carcinoma.

This clone has more than one count but fewer than ten. CDR3 nucleotide sequence: TGCGCCAGCAGCTTGGTACTAGCGGGAGGCCAAGAGCAGTTCTTC. Its protein is CASSLVLAGGQEQFF. The genes are TRBV5-1 and TRBJ2-1, with TRBD2 identical over 12 bases. Germline loops: CDR1 SGHRS, CDR2 YFSETQ. Germline trimming cut 0 bases from V and 10 bases from J; bases unmatched to any gene: 5. The CDR3 sequence is 15 residues long. Based on the CDR3 plus reference TRBV5-1 and TRBJ2-1, the full variable domain is KAGVTQTPRYLIKTRGQQVTLSCSPISGHRSVSWYQQTPGQGLQFLFEYFSETQRNKGNFPGRFSGRQFSNSRSEMNVSTLELGDSALYLCASSLVLAGGQEQFFGPGTRLTVL.

The genes are TRBV18 and TRBJ2-5; D is ambiguous. The CDR3 covers 12 residues. Germline values: CDR1 KGHSH, CDR2 LQKENI. Trimming pared 3 bases from V and 3 bases from J, leaving 5 bases between. The CDR3 DNA sequence: TGTGCCAGCTCACCTCAGGAAGAGACCCAGTACTTC. As protein: CASSPQEETQYF.

This clone occurred once. CDR3 protein: CASSPSGDRVYEQYF. Here the CDR3 DNA reads TGCGCCAGCAGCCCGTCCGGGGACAGGGTCTACGAGCAGTACTTC. The chain has TRBV5-1 and TRBJ2-7, with 9 bases that match TRBD1. Germline V gene sequence: CDR1 SGHRS, CDR2 YFSETQ. The junction had 8 bases not matched to a gene; V was cut back by 4 bases and J by 3 bases. The CDR3 has 15 residues.

The DNA of the CDR3 is TGTGCCAGCAGCTTAGTTCGGACAGGGGTTTCTCTAAGCTATGGCTACACCTTC. Translation gives CASSLVRTGVSLSYGYTF. The V and J genes are TRBV13 and TRBJ1-2; 9 bases agree with TRBD1. V shed 1 base and J 4 bases; nucleotides not matched to a gene: 13. The CDR3 contains 18 residues. Germline V CDR1 and CDR2: PRHDT, FYEKMQ (reference sequence).

This chain uses TRBV7-9 with TRBJ2-1; D is uncertain. The CDR3 loop spans 15 amino acids. V was cut by 3 bases and J by 2 bases, with 11 bases left in between. Germline CDR1 is SEHNR and CDR2 is FQNEAQ (reference sequence). DNA for the CDR3: TGTGCCAGCAGCTTCTTAGGGATAACCTACAATGAGCAGTTCTTC. Protein: CASSFLGITYNEQFF.

V gene TRBV7-2 combines with J gene TRBJ2-3, with 12 bases identical to TRBD2. The V and J ends lost 4 bases and 0 bases, in that order; junction bases with no gene match: 2. CDR3 length: 16 amino acids. Germline V lookup: CDR1 SGHTA, CDR2 FQGNSA. In DNA form, the CDR3 reads TGTGCCAGCAGCTCCCTAGCGGGAGGGAGCACAGATACGCAGTATTTT. This sequence encodes CASSSLAGGSTDTQYF.

The CDR3 sequence is CASFGMGVATGELFF. CDR3 sequence (DNA): TGTGCCAGCTTTGGTATGGGGGTGGCCACCGGGGAGCTGTTTTTT. V and J are TRBV6-5 and TRBJ2-2; possibly TRBD1 or TRBD2 for D (5 bases each). CDR1 is MNHEY, CDR2 SVGAGI, per germline. V shed 8 bases and J shed 4 bases, with 17 bases lying between them. The CDR3 has 15 residues.

This chain links TRBV7-6 with TRBJ2-5; tentatively, D is TRBD1 (6 bases). V was pared by 5 bases and J by 1 base, with 14 bases between. Per the germline V gene, CDR1 is SGHVS and CDR2 is FNYEAQ. This CDR3 is 15 amino acids long. The CDR3 DNA is TGTGCCAGCAGCCTAGGGACACTTGTCCAAGAGACCCAGTACTTC. Protein: CASSLGTLVQETQYF.

The chain is built from TRBV29-1 and TRBJ2-7; D call uncertain. In germline, CDR1 is SQVTM, CDR2 ANQGSEA. The CDR3 runs to 12 residues. With 4 bases removed from V and 3 bases from J, the gap between germline ends came to 10 bases. CDR3 sequence: CSVVEDFYEQYF. CDR3 coding DNA: TGCAGCGTTGTCGAGGATTTCTACGAGCAGTACTTC.

V gene TRBV5-1 combines with J gene TRBJ2-3, with 10 positions matching TRBD1. J lost 5 bases, V lost 4 bases, and 4 bases had no gene match. The CDR3 extends over 14 amino acids. Germline loops: CDR1 SGHRS, CDR2 YFSETQ. The CDR3 nucleotides read TGCGCCAGCAGCCTGACAGGGGGCGAAGATACGCAGTATTTT. Translating it yields CASSLTGGEDTQYF. Complete variable domain (other parts from reference TRBV5-1 and TRBJ2-3): KAGVTQTPRYLIKTRGQQVTLSCSPISGHRSVSWYQQTPGQGLQFLFEYFSETQRNKGNFPGRFSGRQFSNSRSEMNVSTLELGDSALYLCASSLTGGEDTQYFGPGTRLTVL.

This clone occurred a few times. This chain uses TRBV5-5 with TRBJ2-7; TRBD2 agrees at 7 bases. Trimming took 4 bases from V and 3 from J; bases not matched to a gene: 13. The CDR3 totals 16 residues. Germline CDR1 reads SGHKS; CDR2 reads YYEKEE (reference sequence). The CDR3 loop reads CASSNIRLALGYEQYF. The CDR3 DNA is TGTGCCAGCAGCAACATAAGACTAGCTTTAGGCTACGAGCAGTACTTC.

The chain uses TRBV5-4 and TRBJ1-2, with 9 bases aligning to TRBD1. J was trimmed by 5 bases and V by 4 bases; bases with no gene match: 9. CDR3 length equals 15 residues. Germline assignment: CDR1 SGHNT and CDR2 YYREEE (reference sequence). In DNA, the CDR3 is TGTGCCAGCAGCCAACCGGGACAGGGCCCATATGGCTACACCTTC. This gives the protein CASSQPGQGPYGYTF. Using reference TRBV5-4 and TRBJ1-2 for the parts outside the CDR3, the full variable domain is ETGVTQSPTHLIKTRGQQVTLRCSSQSGHNTVSWYQQALGQGPQFIFQYYREEENGRGNFPPRFSGLQFPNYSSELNVNALELDDSALYLCASSQPGQGPYGYTFGSGTRLTVV.

The rearrangement links TRBV7-2 to TRBJ2-7; tentative D call: TRBD2 (7 bases). Germline V gene data show CDR1 as SGHTA and CDR2 as FQGNSA. Trimming took 5 bases from V and 3 from J, leaving 14 bases between them. There are 14 residues in the CDR3. The CDR3 loop reads CASSLLGGLYEQYF. The DNA of the CDR3 is TGTGCCAGCAGCCTACTCGGGGGGCTCTACGAGCAGTACTTC.

This clone was counted between two and nine times. The V gene is TRBV30, the J gene TRBJ1-1, with D unclear. V was shortened by 0 bases and J by 6 bases, with 14 bases between the two germline ends. CDR1 GTSNPN and CDR2 SVGIG come from the germline V gene (reference sequence). The CDR3 is 14 amino acids. The CDR3 sequence is CAWSVLPSGAEAFF. The CDR3 DNA reads as TGTGCCTGGAGTGTACTACCTTCTGGGGCTGAAGCTTTCTTT.

With regard to this clone: This sample also contains other DNA sequences that code for the same CDR3. The chain uses TRBV5-1 and TRBJ2-1; no definite D call. The CDR3 consists of 14 residues. Germline loops: CDR1 SGHRS, CDR2 YFSETQ. Trimming removed 0 bases at V and 2 bases at J, with 6 bases between. The CDR3, as DNA: TGCGCCAGCAGCTTGGGGGGTCCCTACAATGAGCAGTTCTTC. This sequence encodes CASSLGGPYNEQFF.

The genes are TRBV4-1 and TRBJ2-7; the match to TRBD2 covers 9 bases. The CDR3 covers 17 residues. Germline V gene sequence: CDR1 MGHRA, CDR2 YSYEKL. J gave up 2 bases and V 1 base, and 9 bases lay outside the gene matches. The CDR3 protein is CASSQGRLADSAYEQYF. The CDR3 DNA reads as TGCGCCAGCAGCCAAGGGAGACTAGCGGACTCTGCCTACGAGCAGTACTTC.

CDR3 coding DNA: TGTGCCAGCTCCCCCTCAACTAGCATTGGCGAGCAGTACTTC. It is translated as CASSPSTSIGEQYF. V gene TRBV18 combines with J gene TRBJ2-7, with D maybe TRBD2 (6 bases). The V gene's germline CDR1 is KGHSH and CDR2 LQKENI. The CDR3 covers 14 residues. Trimming took 6 bases from V and 6 from J, leaving 18 bases between them.

The V gene is TRBV21-1, the J gene TRBJ1-6; the D call in the table, TRBD1, was not verified against the DNA. TRBV21-1 is shown as a pseudogene. There are 15 residues in the CDR3. CDR3 residues: CASVWTGDYNSPLHF. The CDR3 coding sequence is TGTGCCAGCGTATGGACAGGGGATTATAATTCACCCCTCCACTTT.

The chain combines TRBV5-5 with TRBJ1-1; 9 nucleotides match TRBD1. The CDR3 runs to 20 residues. Germline assignment: CDR1 SGHKS and CDR2 YYEKEE (reference sequence). The V and J ends lost 5 bases and 5 bases, in that order; junction bases with no gene match: 25. CDR3 sequence reads: CASSRGIPYETGQGRTEAFF. Written as DNA, the CDR3 is TGTGCCAGCAGTCGGGGGATACCGTACGAGACGGGACAGGGAAGAACTGAAGCTTTCTTT.

The gene calls are TRBV5-1 and TRBJ2-2; 10 bases align to TRBD2. CDR3 length equals 16 residues. J was trimmed by 4 bases and V by 4 bases; bases with no gene match: 7. Germline values: CDR1 SGHRS, CDR2 YFSETQ. The CDR3 reads CASSPSSGSTTGELFF. In DNA form, the CDR3 reads TGCGCCAGCAGCCCGTCTAGCGGGAGCACCACCGGGGAGCTGTTTTTT.

This sequence joins TRBV27 and TRBJ1-1, with D unclear. The V gene lost 7 bases and the J gene lost 4 bases, with 13 bases spanning the gap. CDR3 length: 13 residues. Per the germline V gene, CDR1 is MNHEY and CDR2 is SMNVEV (reference sequence). DNA for the CDR3: TGTGCCAGCAAGAACCTGGGAGGCACTGAAGCTTTCTTT. Amino acid sequence: CASKNLGGTEAFF.

This clone was picked up one time. This sequence joins TRBV5-4 and TRBJ1-1; D may be TRBD1 (5 bases). Trimming cost V 4 bases and J 4 bases, with 11 bases left between them. There are 13 residues in the CDR3. Germline V gene sequence: CDR1 SGHNT, CDR2 YYREEE (reference sequence). The CDR3 here is CASSRAGGTEAFF. The DNA for the CDR3 is TGTGCCAGCAGCCGGGCGGGGGGCACTGAAGCTTTCTTT.

The CDR3 loop is CASSRPLETQYF. The CDR3, as DNA: TGTGCCAGCAGCCGGCCTCTAGAGACCCAGTACTTC. V gene TRBV7-2 combines with J gene TRBJ2-5; D uncertain. CDR3 length: 12 amino acids. Trimming shortened V by 5 bases and J by 4 bases, and 8 bases separated the two germline ends. Germline V CDR1 and CDR2: SGHTA, FQGNSA.

J is TRBJ1-5 and V is TRBV19; D remains ambiguous. Trimming stripped 8 bases from V and 7 bases from J, with 21 bases between. The CDR3 is 15 residues long. Germline V CDR1 and CDR2: LNHDA, SQIVND (reference sequence). Written as DNA, the CDR3 is TGTGCCAGTTCCCCCTCGGACTTAGCTCACCAGCCCCAGCATTTT. It translates to CASSPSDLAHQPQHF.

This sequence joins TRBV5-6 and TRBJ1-3, with D unresolved. Germline assignment: CDR1 SGHDT and CDR2 YYEEEE. Trimming cost V 4 bases and J 3 bases, with 2 bases left between them. This CDR3 has 11 residues. The CDR3 region is CASSVGNTIYF. CDR3 in DNA: TGTGCCAGCAGCGTTGGAAACACCATATATTTT.

The chain combines TRBV6-1 with TRBJ2-5, with TRBD1 matching over 7 bases. CDR1 is MNHNS, CDR2 SASEGT, per germline. The V gene end was trimmed by 2 bases and the J gene end by 2 bases; junction bases not matched to a gene: 2. CDR3 size: 14 residues. The CDR3 nucleotides are TGTGCCAGCAGTGAAAACAGGGGTCAAGAGACCCAGTACTTC. Amino acids: CASSENRGQETQYF.

The rearrangement uses TRBV6-6 and TRBJ1-5; unclear D gene. The CDR3 totals 14 residues. The V gene's germline CDR1 is MNHNY and CDR2 SVGAGI (reference sequence). V was clipped by 6 bases and J by 5 bases, with 14 bases between them. The CDR3 region has the DNA TGTGCCAGCAGGGGCAGGTCATGGCATCAGCCCCAGCATTTT. Translation: CASRGRSWHQPQHF.

The sample holds a few counts of this clone. The chain uses TRBV5-4 and TRBJ2-1, with 9 bases matching TRBD2. The CDR3 totals 15 residues. The germline CDR1 and CDR2 sequences are SGHNT and YYREEE (reference sequence). J lost 1 base, V lost 2 bases, and 1 base had no gene match. The CDR3 DNA sequence: TGTGCCAGCAGCTTTGCGGGAGGGTCCTACAATGAGCAGTTCTTC. Translated, it gives CASSFAGGSYNEQFF.

The chain employs TRBV5-1 and TRBJ1-3, with D possibly being TRBD1 (5 bases). With 4 bases removed from V and 2 bases from J, the gap between germline ends came to 19 bases. Germline V gene data show CDR1 as SGHRS and CDR2 as YFSETQ. The CDR3 loop spans 17 amino acids. CDR3 amino acids: CASSRDGTSSAGNTIYF. The CDR3 DNA is TGCGCCAGCAGCCGAGACGGGACCTCTAGCGCTGGAAACACCATATATTTT.

This clone was seen only a few times. This sequence joins TRBV19 and TRBJ1-2; 8 bases are a match to TRBD1. With V trimmed by 8 bases and J by 2 bases, 7 bases remained unmatched. Germline V lookup: CDR1 LNHDA, CDR2 SQIVND (reference sequence). CDR3 size: 14 residues. This CDR3 reads CASRDRGLNYGYTF. The CDR3 bases are TGTGCCAGTCGCGACAGGGGTTTGAACTATGGCTACACCTTC.

The chain joins TRBV2 to TRBJ2-2, with TRBD2 matching over 15 bases. V lost 6 bases to trimming and J lost 6 bases; unmatched junction nucleotides: 2. Per germline, CDR1 SNHLY and CDR2 FYNNEI. This CDR3 comprises 15 residues. CDR3 protein: CASRGTSGRSGELFF. The CDR3 nucleotides read TGTGCCAGCAGGGGGACTAGCGGGAGGTCCGGGGAGCTGTTTTTT.